The 7 T cell receptor beta chains below were found in one sample sequenced in a study of cytomegalovirus exposure and HLA in healthy donors. With 60 Vbeta and 13 Jbeta primers, the PCR was carried out. Profiled with immunoSEQ multiplex PCR; TCRdb holds only in-frame clones, not every one. This table holds around 150,000 clones, roughly four fifths found once. The sample comprised PBMCs. These receptors were taken from a male donor in good health and CMV-seropositive.

The chain is built from TRBV30 and TRBJ2-7; the match to TRBD1 covers 10 bases. Germline CDR1 is GTSNPN and CDR2 is SVGIG (reference sequence). This CDR3 contains 15 residues. Losses at the gene ends were 0 bases for V and 4 bases for J; bases not matched to a gene: 6. The CDR3: CAWSVPDRGRYEQYF. DNA for the CDR3: TGTGCCTGGAGTGTACCCGACAGGGGGCGATACGAGCAGTACTTC.

The chain uses TRBV5-8 and TRBJ2-3, with D possibly TRBD2 on 6 matching bases. This CDR3 contains 17 residues. Deletions cut 3 bases from V and 6 bases from J, with 23 bases between. Germline V lookup: CDR1 SGHTS, CDR2 YDEGEE. The CDR3 DNA follows: TGTGCCAGCAGCTGGAGTGGTGGGACTTTCCCCCCGGATACGCAGTATTTT. Translating it yields CASSWSGGTFPPDTQYF.

This clone came up a few times. The gene calls are TRBV7-2 and TRBJ1-1; possibly TRBD1 for D (6 bases). CDR3 length: 15 amino acids. V lost 5 bases, J lost 5 bases, and 18 bases lay in between. Germline values: CDR1 SGHTA, CDR2 FQGNSA. The CDR3 region has the DNA TGTGCCAGCAGCCCGCAGGGGAATCGATGGACTGAAGCTTTCTTT. This codes for CASSPQGNRWTEAFF. Based on the CDR3 plus reference TRBV7-2 and TRBJ1-1, the full variable domain is GAGVSQSPSNKVTEKGKDVELRCDPISGHTALYWYRQSLGQGLEFLIYFQGNSAPDKSGLPSDRFSAERTGGSVSTLTIQRTQQEDSAVYLCASSPQGNRWTEAFFGQGTRLTVV.

This clone was seen a single time. The chain employs TRBV15 and TRBJ2-7; possibly TRBD2 for D (6 bases). Deletions cut 0 bases from V and 0 bases from J, with 9 bases between. The CDR3 loop spans 15 amino acids. Germline V lookup: CDR1 LNHNV, CDR2 YYDKDF (reference sequence). For the CDR3, the DNA is TGTGCCACCAGCAGAGACCCCGGGAGCTCCTACGAGCAGTACTTC. Protein product: CATSRDPGSSYEQYF.

V usage is TRBV7-2 and J usage is TRBJ2-2, with TRBD1 identical over 7 bases. The length of the CDR3 is 15 residues. CDR1 and CDR2 (germline): SGHTA, FQGNSA. The trim removed 5 bases at V and 5 bases at J, leaving 8 bases unmatched. Here the CDR3 reads CASSLTGVGTGELFF. As DNA, the CDR3 is TGTGCCAGCAGCCTTACAGGGGTAGGAACCGGGGAGCTGTTTTTT.

The chain joins TRBV14 to TRBJ2-7; D possibly corresponds to TRBD2 (5 bases). The CDR3 consists of 19 residues. Trimming left V 1 base short and J 0 bases short, with 22 bases between. Germline loops: CDR1 SGHDN, CDR2 FVKESK. CDR3 nucleotides: TGTGCCAGCAGCCAAGCCCTCGCAGCGAAGACTACCTACTCCTACGAGCAGTACTTC. Translation: CASSQALAAKTTYSYEQYF.

The chain employs TRBV2 and TRBJ2-5; D may be TRBD2 (5 bases). CDR3 size: 13 residues. Germline V lookup: CDR1 SNHLY, CDR2 FYNNEI. V lost 7 bases, J lost 3 bases, and 12 bases lay in between. The CDR3 protein is CASIRGEKETQYF. The CDR3 bases are TGTGCCAGCATACGGGGAGAGAAAGAGACCCAGTACTTC.